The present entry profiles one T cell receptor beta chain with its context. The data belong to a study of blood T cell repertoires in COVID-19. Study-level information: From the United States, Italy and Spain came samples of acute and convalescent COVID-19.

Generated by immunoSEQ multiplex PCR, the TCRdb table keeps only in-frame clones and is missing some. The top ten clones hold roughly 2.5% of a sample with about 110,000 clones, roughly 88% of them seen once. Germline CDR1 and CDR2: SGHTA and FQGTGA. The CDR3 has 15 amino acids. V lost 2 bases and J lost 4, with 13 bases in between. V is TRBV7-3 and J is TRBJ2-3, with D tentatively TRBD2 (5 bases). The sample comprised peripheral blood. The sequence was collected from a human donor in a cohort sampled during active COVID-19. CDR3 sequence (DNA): TGTGCCAGCAGCTTATTTGACGGGAACTCAGATACGCAGTATTTT. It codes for CASSLFDGNSDTQYF.